One and the same sample provided the 29 T cell receptor beta chains below, sequenced in a study of blood T cell repertoires in COVID-19. Generated by immunoSEQ multiplex PCR, the TCRdb table keeps only in-frame clones and is missing some. In the table there are about 14,000 clones, around 90% of which are singletons. Input material: peripheral blood. The source is a human donor with active COVID-19. The donor label of this sample is uncertain.

CDR3: CAWNWGLDSPLHF. The DNA of the CDR3 is TGTGCCTGGAATTGGGGGCTAGATTCACCCCTCCACTTT. The chain combines TRBV30 with TRBJ1-6, with D perhaps matching TRBD1 (6 bases). V lost 4 bases, J lost 8 bases, and 12 bases lay in between. The germline gives CDR1 GTSNPN, CDR2 SVGIG (reference sequence). There are 13 residues in the CDR3.

The chain links TRBV2 to TRBJ2-7, with a weak D call TRBD1 (5 bases). Germline V gene sequence: CDR1 SNHLY, CDR2 FYNNEI. Trimming took off 1 base at V and 2 bases at J, with 12 bases between the two ends. The CDR3 covers 15 residues. This CDR3 is CASSEGPGNTYEQYF. The CDR3 nucleotides read TGTGCCAGCAGTGAAGGGCCAGGGAATACCTACGAGCAGTACTTC.

This clone occurred a few times. This sequence joins TRBV18 and TRBJ1-2; D is ambiguous. V lost 5 bases and J 7 bases, leaving 14 bases between the germline ends. In germline, CDR1 is KGHSH, CDR2 LQKENI. The CDR3 has 13 residues. CDR3 sequence: CASSVDGLGGYTF. The CDR3 region has the DNA TGTGCCAGCTCAGTCGACGGACTCGGTGGCTACACCTTC. Combining the CDR3 with reference TRBV18 and TRBJ1-2 gives the whole variable domain NAGVMQNPRHLVRRRGQEARLRCSPMKGHSHVYWYRQLPEEGLKFMVYLQKENIIDESGMPKERFSAEFPKEGPSILRIQQVVRGDSAAYFCASSVDGLGGYTFGSGTRLTVV.

This clone was counted a single time. The V call is TRBV5-4, the J call TRBJ1-1; TRBD1 is a possible D gene (5 bases). This CDR3 is 14 amino acids long. The germline V and J ends were trimmed by 1 base and 4 bases, with 11 bases remaining between them. Per the germline V gene, CDR1 is SGHNT and CDR2 is YYREEE (reference sequence). CDR3 coding DNA: TGTGCCAGCAGCTTGCCAGGGCGCGGCACTGAAGCTTTCTTT. Translating it yields CASSLPGRGTEAFF.

The chain joins TRBV6-5 to TRBJ2-1; 11 bases line up with TRBD2. This CDR3 region has 16 residues. CDR1 MNHEY and CDR2 SVGAGI come from the germline V gene. With 2 bases clipped from V and 6 bases from J, the junction kept 6 bases outside the gene matches. The CDR3 loop reads CASSYVRTSGLNEQFF. CDR3 in DNA: TGTGCCAGCAGTTACGTTAGGACTAGCGGGCTCAATGAGCAGTTCTTC.

The chain is built from TRBV2 and TRBJ1-1; no definite D call. The CDR3 consists of 15 residues. The germline V and J ends were trimmed by 1 base and 3 bases, with 12 bases remaining between them. The germline V gene has CDR1 SNHLY and CDR2 FYNNEI. The CDR3 nucleotides read TGTGCCAGCAGTGAAGGGGTAGGTGGGCACACTGAAGCTTTCTTT. The encoded protein is CASSEGVGGHTEAFF.

The J gene is TRBJ1-5, the V gene TRBV30; D is possibly TRBD1 (5 bases). The germline gives CDR1 GTSNPN, CDR2 SVGIG (reference sequence). Trimming took 3 bases from V and 7 from J, leaving 16 bases between them. This CDR3 has 14 amino acids. CDR3 residues: CAWSAGRAEQPQHF. The DNA of the CDR3 is TGTGCCTGGAGCGCGGGACGGGCCGAGCAGCCCCAGCATTTT.

The V call is TRBV19, the J call TRBJ1-2, with D possibly TRBD1 on 6 matching bases. This CDR3 region has 13 residues. Trimming stripped 8 bases from V and 5 bases from J, with 15 bases between. The germline V gene has CDR1 LNHDA and CDR2 SQIVND (reference sequence). The chain's CDR3 is CASRRTGLYGYTF. Here the CDR3 DNA reads TGTGCCAGTCGGAGAACAGGGCTTTATGGCTACACCTTC.

In its sample, this clone was seen once. The chain combines TRBV5-4 with TRBJ2-3, with 9 bases aligning to TRBD2. The CDR3 has 16 residues. In germline, CDR1 is SGHNT, CDR2 YYREEE (reference sequence). J was trimmed by 4 bases and V by 3 bases; bases with no gene match: 9. CDR3 DNA: TGTGCCAGCAGCTCGTATAGCGGGAGTGAATCAGATACGCAGTATTTT. This encodes CASSSYSGSESDTQYF.

This sequence joins TRBV7-2 and TRBJ2-7; D gene uncertain. The CDR3 totals 10 residues. The germline V gene has CDR1 SGHTA and CDR2 FQGNSA. The V end was cut by 3 bases, the J end by 6 bases, with 3 bases between. CDR3 in amino acids: CASSFSEQYF. Here the CDR3 DNA reads TGTGCCAGCAGCTTCTCCGAGCAGTACTTC.

The gene calls are TRBV5-6 and TRBJ2-1; TRBD1 matches 8 bases. Germline loops: CDR1 SGHDT, CDR2 YYEEEE. The CDR3 contains 13 residues. J lost 15 bases, V lost 4 bases, and 12 bases had no gene match. CDR3 region: CASSGPDRVFLFF. The DNA of the CDR3 is TGTGCCAGCAGCGGGCCGGACAGGGTGTTTCTGTTCTTC.

The genes are TRBV10-1 and TRBJ1-1, with a possible D match to TRBD1 (6 bases). The CDR3 has 15 residues. V was cut by 1 base and J by 1 base, with 10 bases left in between. Germline V CDR1 and CDR2: WNHNN, SYGVQD (reference sequence). The CDR3 here is CASSEFSTGNTEAFF. In DNA form, the CDR3 reads TGCGCCAGCAGTGAGTTTTCGACAGGGAACACTGAAGCTTTCTTT.

V and J are TRBV6-5 and TRBJ2-1; no definite D call. V gave up 0 bases and J gave up 7 bases, with 7 bases separating them. The CDR3 covers 13 residues. Germline loops: CDR1 MNHEY, CDR2 SVGAGI. The CDR3 region is CASSYSSRNEQFF. As DNA, the CDR3 is TGTGCCAGCAGTTACTCTAGTCGTAATGAGCAGTTCTTC.

The gene calls are TRBV9 and TRBJ2-2; 11 bases align to TRBD1. The germline V gene has CDR1 SGDLS and CDR2 YYNGEE. V shed 4 bases, J shed 8 bases, and the junction held 7 bases outside the gene matches. The CDR3 has 15 amino acids. The CDR3, as DNA: TGTGCCAGCAGCCCGGACAGGGGGCGCATGGGGGAGCTGTTTTTT. This codes for CASSPDRGRMGELFF.

On this clone itself: An end of the junction differs from the germline gene, which may be a read error. CDR3 sequence: CASSESDRGINF. Written as DNA, the CDR3 is TGCGCCAGCAGTGAGTCTGACAGGGGGATCAACTTC. This chain connects TRBV10-1 to TRBJ2-7; 9 positions match TRBD1. The length of the CDR3 is 12 residues. The germline V gene encodes CDR1 WNHNN and CDR2 SYGVQD (reference sequence).

The CDR3 region is CASSLGGDTEAFF. The DNA of the CDR3 is TGTGCCAGCAGCTTAGGCGGGGACACTGAAGCTTTCTTT. This chain joins TRBV11-3 and TRBJ1-1; D is uncertain. Trimming left V 1 base short and J 3 bases short, with 6 bases between. The CDR3 loop spans 13 amino acids. Germline V gene data show CDR1 as SGHNT and CDR2 as YENEEA.

In this sample, this clone turned up once. This chain joins TRBV4-2 and TRBJ2-4; 10 nucleotides agree with TRBD2. The CDR3 has 14 amino acids. Germline loops: CDR1 LGHNA, CDR2 YNFKEQ. The V segment lost 2 bases and the J segment 15 bases; nucleotides outside the gene matches: 10. This CDR3 is CASSQYRLAGERYF. The CDR3 DNA follows: TGTGCCAGCAGCCAATATAGGCTAGCGGGAGAACGGTACTTC.

J is TRBJ1-4 and V is TRBV11-2; D unresolved. Trimming took off 1 base at V and 10 bases at J, with 7 bases between the two ends. From germline, CDR1 is SGHAT and CDR2 FQNNGV. CDR3 size: 12 residues. The CDR3 spells CASSLVFGKLFF. As DNA, the CDR3 is TGTGCCAGCAGCTTAGTTTTCGGAAAACTGTTTTTT. The entire variable domain, with the rest obtained from reference TRBV11-2 and TRBJ1-4, is as follows: EAGVAQSPRYKIIEKRQSVAFWCNPISGHATLYWYQQILGQGPKLLIQFQNNGVVDDSQLPKDRFSAERLKGVDSTLKIQPAKLEDSAVYLCASSLVFGKLFFGSGTQLSVL.

V is TRBV7-2 and J is TRBJ2-7, with 8 bases that match TRBD2. Per germline, CDR1 SGHTA and CDR2 FQGNSA. The CDR3 loop spans 18 amino acids. Germline trimming cut 5 bases from V and 4 bases from J; bases unmatched to any gene: 19. The CDR3 spells CASSPGLAGDRLGYEQYF. CDR3 coding DNA: TGTGCCAGCAGCCCCGGACTAGCAGGAGATAGGTTGGGTTACGAGCAGTACTTC.

The genes are TRBV28 and TRBJ2-7; 7 bases align to TRBD2. This CDR3 region has 16 residues. After removal of 1 base from V and 0 bases from J, the junction contained 6 bases not matched to a gene. Per germline, CDR1 MDHEN and CDR2 SYDVKM. CDR3 coding DNA: TGTGCCAGCAGTTTATTTGGAGCGGGACTCTCCTACGAGCAGTACTTC. Translating it yields CASSLFGAGLSYEQYF.

The chain links TRBV18 to TRBJ2-7, with D maybe TRBD2 (6 bases). This CDR3 spans 14 amino acids. Trimming took off 0 bases at V and 5 bases at J, with 11 bases between the two ends. CDR1 is KGHSH, CDR2 LQKENI, per germline. The CDR3 nucleotides read TGTGCCAGCTCACCACCCAGCGGGCGCCACGAGCAGTACTTC. This translates into CASSPPSGRHEQYF.

The gene calls are TRBV6-5 and TRBJ1-1, with TRBD1 as a possible D gene (6 bases). Germline V gene sequence: CDR1 MNHEY, CDR2 SVGAGI. V was shortened by 7 bases and J by 5 bases, with 14 bases between the two germline ends. The CDR3 has 13 amino acids. The CDR3 reads CASTLRGATEAFF. The CDR3 DNA reads as TGTGCCAGCACCCTACGGGGGGCTACTGAAGCTTTCTTT.

The rearrangement links TRBV7-3 to TRBJ1-3; 7 bases match TRBD1. The CDR3 loop spans 15 amino acids. Unmatched junction bases numbered 7, after V lost 4 bases and J lost 4 bases. Germline lookup yields CDR1 SGHTA and CDR2 FQGTGA. The chain's CDR3 is CASSSGRGPGNTIYF. The CDR3 nucleotides are TGTGCCAGCAGCTCGGGTAGGGGGCCCGGAAACACCATATATTTT.

The chain employs TRBV5-1 and TRBJ2-3; a weak D match, TRBD2 (7 bases). The CDR3 spans 15 residues. Between the trimmed V and J ends, which lost 1 base and 5 bases, there was a span of 14 bases. Germline V gene data show CDR1 as SGHRS and CDR2 as YFSETQ. The CDR3 coding sequence is TGCGCCAGCAGCTTGAGTGGGGGGGCTGGAGATACGCAGTATTTT. Its translation is CASSLSGGAGDTQYF.

This rearrangement joins TRBV2 to TRBJ2-1, with TRBD2 matching over 11 bases. J lost 10 bases, V lost 1 base, and 6 bases had no gene match. CDR1 is SNHLY and CDR2 is FYNNEI in the germline V gene. This CDR3 is 15 amino acids long. Here the CDR3 reads CASSEGLAGIGEQFF. DNA for the CDR3: TGTGCCAGCAGTGAAGGACTAGCGGGGATCGGGGAGCAGTTCTTC.

By proportion, this clone is large (0.1 to 1%). J is TRBJ2-1 and V is TRBV9; 12 bases line up with TRBD2. Looked up from germline, CDR1 is SGDLS and CDR2 is YYNGEE. The CDR3 totals 16 residues. Trimming removed 4 bases from V and 7 bases from J; junction bases left unmatched: 9. The CDR3 reads CASSRILAGGPNEQFF. The CDR3, as DNA: TGTGCCAGCAGCAGAATTCTAGCGGGAGGGCCGAATGAGCAGTTCTTC. The variable domain in full, completed from reference TRBV9 and TRBJ2-1, reads DSGVTQTPKHLITATGQRVTLRCSPRSGDLSVYWYQQSLDQGLQFLIQYYNGEERAKGNILERFSAQQFPDLHSELNLSSLELGDSALYFCASSRILAGGPNEQFFGPGTRLTVL.

This clone showed up just once. This sequence joins TRBV4-1 and TRBJ1-5; D gene ambiguous. Trimming shortened V by 4 bases and J by 5 bases, and 15 bases separated the two germline ends. CDR3 length equals 15 residues. Per germline, CDR1 MGHRA and CDR2 YSYEKL. The CDR3 DNA sequence: TGCGCCAGCAGCCTGAAAGAGGGCCCAGATCAGCCCCAGCATTTT. Translated: CASSLKEGPDQPQHF.

This rearrangement joins TRBV9 to TRBJ2-1; 13 bases are shared with TRBD2. The CDR3 is 16 amino acids. The V and J ends lost 3 bases and 6 bases, in that order; junction bases with no gene match: 6. The germline CDR1 and CDR2 sequences are SGDLS and YYNGEE. The CDR3 DNA sequence: TGTGCCAGCAGCGGACTGACTAGCGGGGGGCGCAATGAGCAGTTCTTC. It codes for CASSGLTSGGRNEQFF.

This chain links TRBV7-3 with TRBJ2-7; D possibly corresponds to TRBD1 (5 bases). Trimming stripped 8 bases from V and 0 bases from J, with 11 bases between. The CDR3 length is 13 residues. CDR1 and CDR2 (germline): SGHTA, FQGTGA. CDR3 sequence reads: CASAGPPSYEQYF. In DNA, the CDR3 is TGTGCCAGCGCAGGGCCCCCCTCCTACGAGCAGTACTTC.